This TCR beta chain stems from a study of regulatory T cells in long-lasting Graves disease. Study results and limitations: Gene preferences differed: TRBV28, TRBJ1-2, TRBJ2-5 in persistent cases. Limited samples may have lowered accuracy.

About this clonotype itself: Antigen: not known.

Noted time point: persistent/refractory GD, antithyroid drugs over 5 years with positive TRAb. The TCR library used RNA extracted from PBMCs. The authors drew patients from an endocrinology department in Xi'an, China. Peripheral blood, about 10 milliliters per patient, was collected in EDTA tubes. CDR3-region Arm-PCR and iRepertoire HTBI primers produced the TCR beta libraries. Via MiXCR, TCRdb re-called the multiplex PCR reads, giving one row per CDR3 protein. The profile shows about 470,000 distinct CDR3 sequences, about a fifth of them singletons. V lost 6 bases and J 2 bases, leaving 9 bases between the germline ends. The CDR3 loop spans 13 amino acids. CDR1 is MNHEY and CDR2 is SVGEGT in the germline V gene.

Sequences were derived from peripheral blood mononuclear cells (PBMCs), sampled when the disease was refractory, from a patient treated with antithyroid drugs. J is TRBJ2-3 and V is TRBV6-2 or TRBV6-3, with D possibly being TRBD1 or TRBD2 (5 bases each). The receptor was derived from a female donor with Graves disease. As DNA, the CDR3 is TGTGCCAGCAGGACGGGGCTCACAGATACGCAGTATTTT. The encoded protein is CASRTGLTDTQYF.